The clone carrying this T cell receptor (beta chain) has only a few counts. Its antigen is still unknown. The data are from a study of T cell responses to AZD1222 COVID-19 vaccine. Study overall: Pooled in the analysis were second doses at about 4 or about 12 weeks.

The CDR3 contains 14 residues. The V and J ends lost 5 bases and 10 bases respectively, with 20 bases between them. Germline V CDR1 and CDR2: MGHRA, YSYEKL. Measured with immunoSEQ multiplex PCR; TCRdb has only the in-frame clones, and not every one. The data show almost 80,000 clones, 87% seen once. General study results and limits: The donor group comprised mostly white British people and more females; the analysis possibly underestimated clonal diversity. CD4 TCRs associated with vaccination spanned spike, dominating at 160-218 and 743-854.

The chain employs TRBV4-1 and TRBJ1-2; possible D gene TRBD1, 5 bases. The receptor was isolated from an adult in good health. Sequenced here: peripheral blood, sampled on day 0 of AZD1222 vaccination. The CDR3 is CASSSPGTGGIYTF. The CDR3, as DNA: TGCGCCAGCAGCTCCCCCGGGACGGGGGGAATCTACACCTTC.